These T cell receptor beta chains were read from a single sample in a study of lymphopenia after photon versus proton radiotherapy. Clones were read by immunoSEQ multiplex PCR, and TCRdb kept only the in-frame ones, dropping some. In the table there are 30,000 or so clones, 87% of which are singletons. Source: peripheral blood, taken from a patient treated with proton-based radiotherapy. The source is a woman aged 55-69 years with cholangiocarcinoma. Some clones in this sample may be carry-over from other donors' samples. CDR3s include the opening cysteine and the closing phenylalanine or tryptophan. A D gene is named only where the DNA matches it firmly. Clone size is shown for a subset of rows, as once, few, many or a class of expanded clone.

j_call,d_call,clone_size,v_call,cdr3_nt,cdr3_aa
TRBJ1-1,TRBD1,NA,TRBV27,TGTGCCAGCAGTACCCGACAGGGGTTCGTCATGGACACTGAAGCTTTCTTT,CASSTRQGFVMDTEAFF
TRBJ1-5,TRBD1,NA,TRBV6-5,TGTGCCAGCACCGATCCGGACAGGGTAGGTCAGCCCCAGCATTTT,CASTDPDRVGQPQHF
TRBJ2-5,NA,NA,TRBV11-3,TGTGCCAGCAGCTTAATCAAACTAAACCAAGAGACCCAGTACTTC,CASSLIKLNQETQYF
TRBJ2-3,NA,NA,TRBV5-1,TGCGCCCTAAAACCAGATACGCAGTATTTT,CALKPDTQYF
TRBJ1-5,NA,NA,TRBV18,TGTGCCAGCTCGGCAGGGACTTGGGATCAGCCCCAGCATTTT,CASSAGTWDQPQHF
TRBJ2-3,TRBD1,NA,TRBV5-6,TGTGCCAGCAGTCCCACAGGGGTAGATACGCAGTATTTT,CASSPTGVDTQYF
TRBJ1-3,TRBD1,NA,TRBV7-3,TGTGCCAGCAGCCCGGGACAGGGGGAAGGAAACACCATATATTTT,CASSPGQGEGNTIYF
TRBJ2-2,NA,NA,TRBV10-2,TGCGCCAACAGTGAGTCGACTCCAGGGCAGGGAAGGGAGCTGTTTTTT,CANSESTPGQGRELFF
TRBJ2-7,NA,NA,TRBV14,TGTGCCAGCAGCACAGTGGGGGCAGGATCCTACGAGCAGTACTTC,CASSTVGAGSYEQYF
TRBJ2-7,NA,NA,TRBV6-1,TGTGCCAGCAGTGAAACAGGGCCGGGTGAGCAGTACTTC,CASSETGPGEQYF
TRBJ1-1,TRBD1,NA,TRBV11-2,TGTGCCAGCAGCCCCTCCGGGACAGGGAACACTGAAGCTTTCTTT,CASSPSGTGNTEAFF
TRBJ1-1,NA,NA,TRBV28,TGTGCCAGCTCGCCGAAGGGGTTTGAAGCTTTCTTT,CASSPKGFEAFF
TRBJ2-1,TRBD1,NA,TRBV5-1,TGCGCCAGCAGCTTGTTCCAGGGGGCCCGCAATGAGCAGTTCTTC,CASSLFQGARNEQFF
TRBJ2-2,TRBD2,NA,TRBV7-2,TGTGCCAGCAAGAGACTAGCGGGAGGGAGCTCCGGGGAGCTGTTTTTT,CASKRLAGGSSGELFF
TRBJ2-1,TRBD1,NA,TRBV29-1,TGCAGCTTCCAGACAGGGGTTGATGAGCAGTTCTTC,CSFQTGVDEQFF
TRBJ1-6,NA,many,TRBV19,TGTGCCAGTAGTATATGGGTAGGGGGGAATTCACCCCTCCACTTT,CASSIWVGGNSPLHF
TRBJ2-2,TRBD1,NA,TRBV11-2,TGTGCCAGCAGCTTAGTAGGGACAGGGAACCGGGAGCTGTTTTTT,CASSLVGTGNRELFF
TRBJ2-7,NA,NA,TRBV10-2,TGCGCCACCTGGGACTGGGCCTACGAGCAGTACTTC,CATWDWAYEQYF
TRBJ1-2,NA,NA,TRBV18,TGTGCCAGCTCACGCACAGGGTTGTTCACCTTC,CASSRTGLFTF
TRBJ1-1,NA,once,TRBV6-4,TGTGCCAGCAGCGCCGACAGGTCGAGCACTGAAGCTTTCTTT,CASSADRSSTEAFF
TRBJ1-1,NA,NA,TRBV11-3,TGTGCCAGCGGGGAAGATAGGAACACTGAAGCTTTCTTT,CASGEDRNTEAFF
TRBJ2-5,NA,NA,TRBV7-2,TGTGCCAGCAGCTCGTTCCGAGAGACCCAGTACTTC,CASSSFRETQYF
TRBJ1-5,NA,NA,TRBV4-1,TGCGCCAGCAGCACATTCCGGGGGGGGCAGCCCCAGCATTTT,CASSTFRGGQPQHF
TRBJ1-4,TRBD1,NA,TRBV27,TGTGCCAGCAGTGGGACAGGGCTTGAAAAACTGTTTTTT,CASSGTGLEKLFF
TRBJ2-3,NA,NA,TRBV11-3,TGTGCCAGCAGCCTAAGGACCGGCACCACGAATACGCAGTATTTT,CASSLRTGTTNTQYF
TRBJ1-2,NA,NA,TRBV7-9,TGTGCCAGCAGCTCCGGTCGGGACACCTATGGCTACACCTTC,CASSSGRDTYGYTF
TRBJ2-5,TRBD1,NA,TRBV6-1,TGTGCCAGCAGAACCGACAGGGGTATGGAGACCCAGTACTTC,CASRTDRGMETQYF
TRBJ2-2,NA,NA,TRBV7-3,TGTGCCAGCAGCCGCAGACTAGGAGACACCGGGGAGCTGTTTTTT,CASSRRLGDTGELFF
TRBJ2-3,NA,NA,TRBV4-2,TGTGCCAGCAGCCAGAACACAGATACGCAGTATTTT,CASSQNTDTQYF
TRBJ2-3,NA,NA,TRBV11-2,TGTGCCAGCAGCTTAGCTGGCACAGATACGCAGTATTTT,CASSLAGTDTQYF
TRBJ2-1,NA,NA,TRBV21-1,TGTGCCAGCAGCAAAGAAGGGGCGCAGCAGTTCTTC,CASSKEGAQQFF
TRBJ2-2,NA,NA,TRBV4-3,TGCGCCAGCAGCCAAGAGGCCTGGCCGAACACCGGGGAGCTGTTTTTT,CASSQEAWPNTGELFF
TRBJ1-5,NA,NA,TRBV7-2,TGTGCCAGCAGCTTAAATGCGGGTAGGAGTCAGCCCCAGCATTTT,CASSLNAGRSQPQHF
TRBJ2-7,NA,once,TRBV19,TGTGCCAGTAGTAAAGACAGGAGGGGCTCCTACGAGCAGTACTTC,CASSKDRRGSYEQYF
TRBJ2-7,NA,NA,TRBV7-8,TGTGCCAGCAGCTTAGTCAGACAGGTCGGCGAGCAGTACTTC,CASSLVRQVGEQYF